Below, 30 T cell receptor beta chains from the same sample are listed, as sequenced in a study of chemoradiotherapy in HPV16-positive cancers. TCRdb's copy holds only in-frame clones and misses some; the assay was immunoSEQ multiplex PCR. The table lists tens of thousands of clones, 70% to 90% of them singletons. The source was blood, collected from a patient who underwent chemoradiotherapy. These receptor sequences come from a human donor with HPV-associated anogenital cancer.

This clone was counted once. V gene TRBV6-1 combines with J gene TRBJ2-7; 11 bases are a match to TRBD2. From germline, CDR1 is MNHNS and CDR2 SASEGT. Trimming removed 7 bases from V and 3 bases from J; junction bases left unmatched: 5. The CDR3 is made up of 14 amino acids. The chain's CDR3 is CASKPSGGFYEQYF. DNA for the CDR3: TGTGCCAGCAAGCCTAGCGGGGGGTTCTACGAGCAGTACTTC.

V usage is TRBV7-9 and J usage is TRBJ2-7; 8 bases align to TRBD2. The CDR3 contains 13 residues. The ends lost 4 bases at V and 6 bases at J; junction bases unmatched: 5. Germline V CDR1 and CDR2: SEHNR, FQNEAQ (reference sequence). In DNA form, the CDR3 reads TGTGCCAGCAGCTCCCACGGGGGGGGCGAGCAGTACTTC. Encoded protein: CASSSHGGGEQYF.

The V gene is TRBV6-5, the J gene TRBJ1-1; D gene uncertain. The CDR3 is 13 residues long. The germline gives CDR1 MNHEY, CDR2 SVGAGI. The V end lost 2 bases, the J end lost 8 bases, and 12 bases lay between the germline ends. CDR3 protein: CASSYPQRNEAFF. CDR3 DNA sequence: TGTGCCAGCAGTTACCCGCAGCGGAACGAAGCTTTCTTT.

Concerning this clone: The junction shows a germline mismatch at one end, possibly a read error. The CDR3 loop is CASSPRLAGNSYEQYF. The CDR3 DNA sequence: TGTGCTAGCAGTCCACGACTAGCGGGGAATAGCTACGAGCAGTACTTC. The J gene is TRBJ2-7, the V gene TRBV27; 11 positions agree with TRBD2. The CDR3 extends over 16 amino acids. CDR1 is MNHEY and CDR2 is SMNVEV in the germline V gene (reference sequence).

The chain carries TRBV7-3 and TRBJ1-5; D is unclear. In germline, CDR1 is SGHTA, CDR2 FQGTGA. Trimming pared 3 bases from V and 4 bases from J, leaving 7 bases between. The CDR3 covers 13 residues. CDR3 protein: CASSFQINQPQHF. Here the CDR3 DNA reads TGTGCCAGCAGCTTCCAGATTAATCAGCCCCAGCATTTT.

The chain employs TRBV7-9 and TRBJ1-1; 10 bases are shared with TRBD1. The J segment lost 4 bases and the V segment lost 5 bases, leaving 7 bases of the junction unmatched. This CDR3 is built from 15 residues. The germline V gene encodes CDR1 SEHNR and CDR2 FQNEAQ (reference sequence). CDR3 loop: CASSPQTGGFTEAFF. Written as DNA, the CDR3 is TGTGCCAGCAGCCCACAGACAGGGGGCTTCACTGAAGCTTTCTTT. Supplemented by reference TRBV7-9 and TRBJ1-1, the full variable domain reads DTGVSQNPRHKITKRGQNVTFRCDPISEHNRLYWYRQTLGQGPEFLTYFQNEAQLEKSRLLSDRFSAERPKGSFSTLEIQRTEQGDSAMYLCASSPQTGGFTEAFFGQGTRLTVV.

The rearrangement links TRBV2 to TRBJ2-3, with D perhaps given as TRBD1 or TRBD2 (5 bases each). V was clipped by 1 base and J by 0 bases, with 5 bases between them. The CDR3 extends over 14 amino acids. Germline loops: CDR1 SNHLY, CDR2 FYNNEI. The DNA of the CDR3 is TGTGCCAGCAGTGAAGGGGACAGCACAGATACGCAGTATTTT. Its translation is CASSEGDSTDTQYF.

The chain employs TRBV9 and TRBJ2-7; D unclear. The CDR3 length is 14 residues. Trimming stripped 3 bases from V and 6 bases from J, with 16 bases between. Germline V gene lookup returns CDR1 SGDLS and CDR2 YYNGEE. The CDR3 protein is CASSAGPRPSEQYF. For the CDR3, the DNA is TGTGCCAGCAGCGCCGGGCCCAGACCTTCCGAGCAGTACTTC. The full variable domain, in which reference TRBV9 and TRBJ2-7 provide the parts outside the CDR3, is DSGVTQTPKHLITATGQRVTLRCSPRSGDLSVYWYQQSLDQGLQFLIQYYNGEERAKGNILERFSAQQFPDLHSELNLSSLELGDSALYFCASSAGPRPSEQYFGPGTRLTVT.

The chain employs TRBV10-3 and TRBJ1-2, with a tentative D call TRBD1 (5 bases). The CDR3 runs to 13 residues. Trimming removed 0 bases from V and 11 bases from J, with 13 bases in between. CDR1 is ENHRY and CDR2 is SYGVKD in the germline V gene. CDR3 region: CAISESQGERYTF. The DNA of the CDR3 is TGTGCCATCAGTGAGTCTCAGGGTGAAAGGTACACCTTC.

The chain joins TRBV27 to TRBJ2-7; 11 bases are a match to TRBD2. Germline CDR1 and CDR2: MNHEY and SMNVEV (reference sequence). CDR3 length equals 15 residues. J was trimmed by 5 bases and V by 0 bases; bases with no gene match: 3. CDR3: CASSLSLAGVHEQYF. Written as DNA, the CDR3 is TGTGCCAGCAGTTTATCACTAGCGGGGGTCCACGAGCAGTACTTC.

This clone has only a few counts. The CDR3, as DNA: TGTGCCAGCAGCCCGGGACGAGGCTACAATGAGCAGTTCTTC. Translated: CASSPGRGYNEQFF. The chain carries TRBV7-2 and TRBJ2-1; the D gene could be TRBD1 or TRBD2 (5 bases each). Trimming stripped 5 bases from V and 3 bases from J, with 11 bases between. The V gene's germline CDR1 is SGHTA and CDR2 FQGNSA. The CDR3 is 14 residues long. The full variable domain, completed using reference TRBV7-2 and TRBJ2-1, is GAGVSQSPSNKVTEKGKDVELRCDPISGHTALYWYRQSLGQGLEFLIYFQGNSAPDKSGLPSDRFSAERTGGSVSTLTIQRTQQEDSAVYLCASSPGRGYNEQFFGPGTRLTVL.

V gene TRBV6-5 combines with J gene TRBJ2-5, with 7 bases that match TRBD2. Trimming took 5 bases from V and 4 from J; bases not matched to a gene: 10. The CDR3 loop spans 15 amino acids. Germline V gene lookup returns CDR1 MNHEY and CDR2 SVGAGI. In DNA, the CDR3 is TGTGCCAGCAGTCTCAAGCGGGAATGGGGAGAGACCCAGTACTTC. Translation: CASSLKREWGETQYF.

The J gene is TRBJ2-1, the V gene TRBV10-3, with 9 positions matching TRBD2. The CDR3 loop spans 14 amino acids. The J segment lost 2 bases and the V segment lost 10 bases, leaving 6 bases of the junction unmatched. CDR1 and CDR2 from the germline V gene are ENHRY and SYGVKD. CDR3 amino acids: CATQAGGAYNEQFF. In DNA form, the CDR3 reads TGTGCCACTCAAGCGGGAGGCGCCTACAATGAGCAGTTCTTC.

The V call is TRBV27, the J call TRBJ2-7, with D perhaps TRBD1 or TRBD2 (5 bases each). CDR3 length: 15 amino acids. CDR1 and CDR2 from the germline V gene are MNHEY and SMNVEV (reference sequence). V lost 6 bases to trimming and J lost 6 bases, with 21 bases between them. DNA of the CDR3: TGTGCCAGCAGCCACCTCGGGACGGGCCTTTTCGAGCAGTACTTC. Translation gives CASSHLGTGLFEQYF.

This sequence joins TRBV7-8 and TRBJ2-5, with TRBD1 identical over 7 bases. CDR1 and CDR2 (germline): SGHVS, FQNEAQ. CDR3 length: 15 amino acids. The trim removed 2 bases at V and 4 bases at J, leaving 7 bases unmatched. CDR3 amino acids: CASSLSRQGRETQYF. The CDR3 DNA follows: TGTGCCAGCAGCTTATCTCGACAGGGTCGAGAGACCCAGTACTTC.

The gene calls are TRBV5-4 and TRBJ2-1; TRBD2 matches 8 bases. The CDR3 consists of 15 residues. The J segment lost 4 bases and the V segment lost 4 bases, leaving 7 bases of the junction unmatched. CDR1 is SGHNT, CDR2 YYREEE, per germline (reference sequence). The CDR3 DNA reads TGTGCCAGCAGCCTCCCGGGGGGGGGTTACAATGAGCAGTTCTTC. As protein: CASSLPGGGYNEQFF.

The sample holds a few counts of this clone. CDR3 sequence: CATSRTLEGEEGYTF. DNA for the CDR3: TGTGCCACCAGCAGAACCCTGGAGGGGGAGGAAGGCTACACCTTC. The chain couples TRBV15 to TRBJ1-2, with D tentatively TRBD1 (6 bases). This CDR3 has 15 residues. The germline V and J ends were trimmed by 2 bases and 8 bases, with 18 bases remaining between them. Per the germline V gene, CDR1 is LNHNV and CDR2 is YYDKDF (reference sequence).

The J gene is TRBJ1-1, the V gene TRBV18, with D possibly TRBD1 on 6 matching bases. Germline V lookup: CDR1 KGHSH, CDR2 LQKENI. Trimming removed 0 bases from V and 6 bases from J, with 11 bases in between. The CDR3 is made up of 14 amino acids. CDR3 protein: CASSPPGPGAEAFF. The CDR3 DNA sequence: TGTGCCAGCTCACCACCGGGGCCAGGGGCTGAAGCTTTCTTT.

This chain uses TRBV10-3 with TRBJ2-1, with TRBD1 matching over 10 bases. Per the germline V gene, CDR1 is ENHRY and CDR2 is SYGVKD. With V trimmed by 0 bases and J by 4 bases, 3 bases remained unmatched. This CDR3 has 16 amino acids. The CDR3 DNA reads as TGTGCCATCAGTGAGTCAGGACAGGGGGTATACAATGAGCAGTTCTTC. It is translated as CAISESGQGVYNEQFF.

The gene calls are TRBV9 and TRBJ2-3; D tentatively fits TRBD1 or TRBD2 (6 bases each). Germline V CDR1 and CDR2: SGDLS, YYNGEE. This CDR3 has 16 amino acids. Trimming took off 3 bases at V and 5 bases at J, with 19 bases between the two ends. The CDR3 protein is CASSARGDSGVDTQYF. CDR3 nucleotide sequence: TGTGCCAGCAGCGCGAGGGGGGATTCGGGAGTAGATACGCAGTATTTT.

This rearrangement joins TRBV6-1 to TRBJ2-7, with D possibly being TRBD2 (7 bases). This CDR3 is built from 14 residues. Per the germline V gene, CDR1 is MNHNS and CDR2 is SASEGT. V gave up 0 bases and J gave up 5 bases, with 11 bases separating them. The CDR3 spells CASSEAGGRHEQYF. The CDR3 nucleotides are TGTGCCAGCAGTGAAGCGGGGGGGCGCCACGAGCAGTACTTC.

The rearrangement uses TRBV6-1 and TRBJ2-7, with no clear D. The length of the CDR3 is 11 residues. Germline V gene data show CDR1 as MNHNS and CDR2 as SASEGT. Trimming removed 6 bases at V and 4 bases at J, with 7 bases between. The CDR3 nucleotides read TGTGCCAGCAGCCAAAGGTACGAGCAGTACTTC. The encoded protein is CASSQRYEQYF.

The chain joins TRBV30 to TRBJ2-4, with D possibly being TRBD2 (5 bases). The germline CDR1 and CDR2 sequences are GTSNPN and SVGIG (reference sequence). The length of the CDR3 is 16 residues. Trimming left V 0 bases short and J 1 base short, with 13 bases between. The CDR3 here is CAWSVWRGFAKNIQYF. CDR3 in DNA: TGTGCCTGGAGTGTTTGGAGAGGGTTCGCCAAAAACATTCAGTACTTC.

CDR3 sequence: CASSQDLVGDEQYF. CDR3 nucleotides: TGTGCCAGCAGCCAAGACTTGGTAGGGGACGAGCAGTACTTC. V is TRBV4-2 and J is TRBJ2-7; possible D gene TRBD1, 5 bases. The V gene's germline CDR1 is LGHNA and CDR2 YNFKEQ. V dropped 0 bases and J dropped 5 bases, with 11 bases sitting between them. There are 14 residues in the CDR3.

This chain joins TRBV14 and TRBJ2-2; D remains ambiguous. CDR3 size: 13 residues. Looked up from germline, CDR1 is SGHDN and CDR2 is FVKESK. Trimming cost V 4 bases and J 4 bases, with 7 bases left between them. CDR3: CASSRVITGELFF. The CDR3 DNA follows: TGTGCCAGCAGCCGGGTGATCACCGGGGAGCTGTTTTTT.

This clone has a single count. V is TRBV19 and J is TRBJ2-1, with D tentatively TRBD2 (6 bases). The CDR3 runs to 15 residues. Germline CDR1 and CDR2: LNHDA and SQIVND (reference sequence). V lost 5 bases and J lost 5, with 16 bases in between. The CDR3 here is CASSFMRDANNEQFF. CDR3 nucleotides: TGTGCCAGTAGTTTCATGCGGGATGCCAACAATGAGCAGTTCTTC.

This chain uses TRBV7-6 with TRBJ2-5, with TRBD1 identical over 8 bases. V gave up 5 bases and J gave up 6 bases; unmatched junction bases: 17. Germline CDR1 and CDR2: SGHVS and FNYEAQ. The CDR3 has 17 residues. CDR3 nucleotides: TGTGCCAGCAGCCAATCACCCGGGACAGGAGATACGAAGACCCAGTACTTC. This codes for CASSQSPGTGDTKTQYF.

J is TRBJ2-5 and V is TRBV5-5; D could derive from TRBD1 or TRBD2 (5 bases each). The CDR3 is 15 residues long. CDR1 is SGHKS and CDR2 is YYEKEE in the germline V gene (reference sequence). V was clipped by 4 bases and J by 5 bases, with 18 bases between them. The CDR3: CASSTPRDPGETQYF. CDR3 sequence (DNA): TGTGCCAGCAGCACCCCCCGGGACCCCGGGGAGACCCAGTACTTC. Based on the CDR3 plus reference TRBV5-5 and TRBJ2-5, the full variable domain is DAGVTQSPTHLIKTRGQQVTLRCSPISGHKSVSWYQQVLGQGPQFIFQYYEKEERGRGNFPDRFSARQFPNYSSELNVNALLLGDSALYLCASSTPRDPGETQYFGPGTRLLVL.

Only one count was recorded for this clone. This rearrangement joins TRBV20-1 to TRBJ1-1; D call uncertain. Germline V lookup: CDR1 DFQATT, CDR2 SNEGSKA (reference sequence). Trimming cost V 8 bases and J 3 bases, with 10 bases left between them. The CDR3 sequence is 11 residues long. The CDR3 coding sequence is TGCAGTACGCGTAAGGACACTGAAGCTTTCTTT. Translated: CSTRKDTEAFF.

V usage is TRBV28 and J usage is TRBJ2-4; TRBD2 is a possible D gene (7 bases). The CDR3 is 16 amino acids. Trimming removed 6 bases at V and 8 bases at J, with 23 bases between. Germline V gene sequence: CDR1 MDHEN, CDR2 SYDVKM. CDR3 protein: CASSPSYREGQDIQYF. In nucleotides, the CDR3 is TGTGCCAGCAGCCCGTCCTACAGGGAGGGTCAGGACATTCAGTACTTC.